This T cell receptor beta chain comes out of a study of blood T cell repertoires in COVID-19 (TCRdb year 2020). For context, the study as a whole: Samples from collaborators originated in the United States, Italy and Spain and spanned both the acute and convalescent phases of COVID-19. A de-identified subject ID, COVID-19 status, age in years and sex were almost always included in the sample metadata. Where available, HLA class I and class II types were taken from metadata supplied by the sample provider and were not determined by assay-based typing. Subjects who had been exposed to COVID-19, were actively infected with it, or had recovered from it provided the deeply sampled blood TCRbeta repertoires that made up the dataset. The samples were drawn from the first 160 participants of the ongoing ImmuneRACE study and from over 950 subjects provided by 6 global collaborators. The repertoires were released in a freely available public database meant as a resource for research on the immune response to SARS-CoV-2. The prospective study material was composed of cDNA or gDNA derived from T cells, B-cell-depleted T cells, or PBMCs. Points the paper makes about the study in general: How much clinical and demographic metadata was included differed by source and by participant, and the metadata was provided uncurated.

The junction shows trimming of 3 bases on V and 2 bases on J, and the gene matches do not reach 15 bases of it. From the germline V gene, CDR1 is SGHRS and CDR2 is YFSETQ. The CDR3 spans 21 residues, from the cysteine through the phenylalanine. The CDR3 DNA has 63 bases and is translated from base 1. Whole blood was collected in K2EDTA tubes by collaborating institutions according to the institutions' own protocols. For TCRbeta analysis, collaborators shipped samples in one of three forms: frozen whole blood, isolated PBMCs, or DNA extracted from either of those sample types. Points on this clone: Its antigen is unknown. No base quality values were provided; no much bigger clone lies one nucleotide off.

TCRbeta CDR3 regions were amplified from genomic DNA by means of the immunoSEQ Assay, a bias-controlled multiplex PCR. Per the authors' processing: Nucleated cell counts per sample were estimated from amplification of reference gene primers within the assay. Sequence reads were collapsed and filtered to measure the absolute abundance of every unique TCRbeta CDR3 rearrangement. For each sample, productive Simpson clonality was calculated as the square root of Simpson's diversity index across productive rearrangements. TCRdb mirrors the immuneACCESS table, restricted to in-frame sequences. Some clones are absent from its copies; in checked studies, under half trace to an unresolved V gene, and the reason for the others is unknown. The D gene and trimming were derived from the DNA, and the V and J assignments and clone size from that table. The sample table lists about 150,000 clones, about 85% of them with a count of one. About 2.4% of the sample is taken by the ten largest.

The receptor comes from a woman in her 70s with acute or convalescent COVID-19. Sequences were obtained from peripheral blood. This chain joins TRBV5-1 to TRBJ2-1, and TRBD2 matches 15 of the central bases. The DNA is TGCGCCAGCAGCTCCCCAATAGAAGGGACTAGCGGGGGGCGCGCCTACAATGAGCAGTTCTTC. The resulting protein is CASSSPIEGTSGGRAYNEQFF.